This TCR beta chain appears in the sequencing data of a study of T cells in Graves' hyperthyroidism and ophthalmopathy. RNA transcripts yielded amplified TCR beta CDR3 regions. Initially, a first-round RT-PCR of the TCR CDR3 employed the HTBI primer set. TCRdb re-analysed the multiplex PCR reads in MiXCR, keeping a single row per CDR3 protein. The table lists about 690,000 distinct CDR3 sequences, 17% of them singletons. Findings and limits, study-wide: Most thyroid-expanded clonotypes above 0.001 were also found in blood. Ophthalmopathy and stable hyperthyroidism were told apart by a 13 V-J model.

This clonotype was seen repeatedly, ten times or more. What it binds is not known. No ophthalmopathy progression within 18 months constituted stable Graves' hyperthyroidism. The study enrolled patients aged 18 to 65 with newly diagnosed hyperthyroidism of under 2 months' duration. The V gene lost 5 bases and the J gene lost 9 bases, with 14 bases spanning the gap. This CDR3 has 13 amino acids. The receptor comes from a man aged 50-60 years with Graves' hyperthyroidism. This chain links TRBV12-3 or TRBV12-4 with TRBJ2-1; TRBD2 is a possible D gene (6 bases). The sample consisted of blood. For the CDR3, the DNA is TGTGCCAGCAGTCTATCTAGCGTCCCTGAGCAGTTCTTC. Protein sequence: CASSLSSVPEQFF.